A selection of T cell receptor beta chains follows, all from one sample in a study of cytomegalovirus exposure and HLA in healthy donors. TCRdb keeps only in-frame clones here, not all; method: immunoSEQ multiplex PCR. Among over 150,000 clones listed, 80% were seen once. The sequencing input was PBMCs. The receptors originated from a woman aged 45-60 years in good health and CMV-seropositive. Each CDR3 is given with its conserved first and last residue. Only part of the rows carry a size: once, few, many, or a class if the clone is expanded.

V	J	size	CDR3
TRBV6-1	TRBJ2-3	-	CASSVGLAGPDTQYF
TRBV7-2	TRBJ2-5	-	CASSPTGSGQTQYF
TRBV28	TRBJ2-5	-	CASSVDSLGEQYF
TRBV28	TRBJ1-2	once	CASTLSPGNYGYTF
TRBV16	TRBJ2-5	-	CASSQNEVETQYF
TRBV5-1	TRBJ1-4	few	CASSLGQGGEKLFF
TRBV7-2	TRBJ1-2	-	CASSFAGEVGYTF
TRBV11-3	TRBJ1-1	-	CASSPYTGANTEAFF
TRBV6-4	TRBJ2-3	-	CASSGTGGSDTQYF
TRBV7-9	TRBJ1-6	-	CASSLVGSAGRNSPLHF
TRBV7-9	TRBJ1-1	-	CSSSSIGGFNTEAFF
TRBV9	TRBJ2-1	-	CASGLDYNEQFF
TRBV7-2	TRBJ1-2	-	CASSPGQVYGYTF
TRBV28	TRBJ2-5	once	CASSLSGFKRETQYF
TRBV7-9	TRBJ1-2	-	CSSSEKRDRTSTTGYTF
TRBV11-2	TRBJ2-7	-	CASSPSGASYEQYF
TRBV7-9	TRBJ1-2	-	CASSVQGFQGYTF
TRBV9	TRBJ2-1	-	CASSISTGIYNEQFF
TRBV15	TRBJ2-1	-	CATSRRTTSGVGDEQFF
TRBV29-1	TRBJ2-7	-	CSVAGGLGSYEQYF
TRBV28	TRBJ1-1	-	CASELTGTNTEAFF
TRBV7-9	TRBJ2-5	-	CASSSGTGLETQYF
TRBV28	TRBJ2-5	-	CASSLSGDYQETQYF
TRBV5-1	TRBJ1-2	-	CASSLGPFFIGQGDYGYTF
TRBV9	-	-	CASSVAPSYEQYF
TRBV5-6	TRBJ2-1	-	CASSFFAGGVYNEQFF
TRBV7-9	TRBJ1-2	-	CASSSDGFYGYTF
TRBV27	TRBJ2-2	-	CASNIRADGTGELFF